These 7 T cell receptor beta chains were sequenced from one sample in a study of cytomegalovirus exposure and HLA in healthy donors. PCR amplification relied on 60 Vbeta primers (plus 13 Jbeta primers). Generated by immunoSEQ multiplex PCR, the TCRdb table keeps only in-frame clones and is missing some. This table has about 130,000 clones, 65% to 75% appearing once. Material: PBMCs. Receptors were obtained from a woman between 45 and 60 years old in good health and CMV-seropositive.

The V and J genes are TRBV5-1 and TRBJ2-7; D is undetermined. In germline, CDR1 is SGHRS, CDR2 YFSETQ. The V end was cut by 9 bases, the J end by 5 bases, with 12 bases between. The CDR3 spans 11 residues. CDR3 region: CAKRERHEQYF. In DNA form, the CDR3 reads TGCGCCAAACGTGAGAGGCACGAGCAGTACTTC.

The chain is built from TRBV29-1 and TRBJ2-2, with 8 positions matching TRBD2. The ends lost 6 bases at V and 2 bases at J; junction bases unmatched: 5. Germline CDR1 and CDR2: SQVTM and ANQGSEA. The CDR3 extends over 14 amino acids. CDR3 sequence reads: CSVRGGTNTGELFF. The DNA of the CDR3 is TGCAGCGTCCGGGGGGGAACTAACACCGGGGAGCTGTTTTTT.

CDR3: CASSEARQGLPTF. The DNA for the CDR3 is TGTGCCAGCAGTGAAGCGAGACAGGGCCTTCCCACCTTC. The chain joins TRBV6-1 to TRBJ1-2, with 7 bases identical to TRBD1. With V trimmed by 0 bases and J by 13 bases, 8 bases remained unmatched. The CDR3 extends over 13 amino acids. Germline values: CDR1 MNHNS, CDR2 SASEGT.

This chain connects TRBV7-8 to TRBJ2-1; D possibly corresponds to TRBD1 (5 bases). This CDR3 region has 15 residues. V was clipped by 4 bases and J by 6 bases, with 16 bases between them. The germline CDR1 and CDR2 sequences are SGHVS and FQNEAQ. The DNA for the CDR3 is TGTGCCAGCAGCTCGGGCCTCCGGACAAGCAATGAGCAGTTCTTC. It yields the protein CASSSGLRTSNEQFF.

In nucleotides, the CDR3 is TGTGCCAGCAGCTTAGCGAGATCCGGCACAGATACGCAGTATTTT. Translation gives CASSLARSGTDTQYF. The J gene is TRBJ2-3, the V gene TRBV7-9; no clear D gene. Germline CDR1 and CDR2: SEHNR and FQNEAQ (reference sequence). V gave up 0 bases and J gave up 1 base, with 8 bases separating them. This CDR3 comprises 15 residues.

V and J are TRBV6-5 and TRBJ2-7; D gene ambiguous. V was cut by 6 bases and J by 6 bases, with 18 bases left in between. The length of the CDR3 is 14 residues. CDR1 and CDR2 from the germline V gene are MNHEY and SVGAGI. The DNA of the CDR3 is TGTGCCAGCAGCCTCGACCCGCAGGCTGGCGAGCAGTACTTC. The encoded protein is CASSLDPQAGEQYF.

As for this clone: One end of the junction does not line up with germline, which may come from a read error. This chain connects TRBV7-9 to TRBJ1-1; 11 nucleotides line up with TRBD1. Germline V lookup: CDR1 SEHNR, CDR2 FQNEAQ (reference sequence). The CDR3 covers 19 residues. The CDR3 coding sequence is TGTTCCAGCAGCACCCAGGGGGGGACAGGGGGAAAGGGACATACTGAAGCTTTCTTT. It encodes CSSSTQGGTGGKGHTEAFF.